A single TCR beta chain is shown here with its context. As yet, its antigen is unknown. This sample stems from a study of OX40 agonist ivuxolimab in advanced cancers. Study-wide context: Patients undergoing dose escalation presented with hepatocellular carcinoma, melanoma, renal cell or head and neck cancer. The study's findings and limits: Which antigen the expanded peripheral T cells recognized is unknown. Low clonal expansion, among the lowest seen, marked partial responders at 0.1-3.0 mg/kg.

TCRdb's table, derived via immunoSEQ multiplex PCR, lists solely in-frame clones and lacks some. The data show fewer than 6,500 clones, about 70% seen once. V was pared by 4 bases and J by 6 bases, with 6 bases of the junction left unmatched. From germline, CDR1 is LNHDA and CDR2 SQIVND (reference sequence). This CDR3 spans 13 amino acids. The chain links TRBV19 to TRBJ2-7; 7 positions match TRBD2. The sample consisted of CD4+ or CD8+ T cells sorted from blood, taken in a trial of the OX40 agonist ivuxolimab. The clonotype was recovered from an adult with an advanced solid tumor such as melanoma, head and neck, liver or kidney cancer. The CDR3 reads CASSTRLAPEQYF. As DNA, the CDR3 is TGTGCCAGTAGTACCCGACTAGCCCCCGAGCAGTACTTC. Based on the CDR3 plus reference TRBV19 and TRBJ2-7, the full variable domain is DGGITQSPKYLFRKEGQNVTLSCEQNLNHDAMYWYRQDPGQGLRLIYYSQIVNDFQKGDIAEGYSVSREKKESFPLTVTSAQKNPTAFYLCASSTRLAPEQYFGPGTRLTVT.